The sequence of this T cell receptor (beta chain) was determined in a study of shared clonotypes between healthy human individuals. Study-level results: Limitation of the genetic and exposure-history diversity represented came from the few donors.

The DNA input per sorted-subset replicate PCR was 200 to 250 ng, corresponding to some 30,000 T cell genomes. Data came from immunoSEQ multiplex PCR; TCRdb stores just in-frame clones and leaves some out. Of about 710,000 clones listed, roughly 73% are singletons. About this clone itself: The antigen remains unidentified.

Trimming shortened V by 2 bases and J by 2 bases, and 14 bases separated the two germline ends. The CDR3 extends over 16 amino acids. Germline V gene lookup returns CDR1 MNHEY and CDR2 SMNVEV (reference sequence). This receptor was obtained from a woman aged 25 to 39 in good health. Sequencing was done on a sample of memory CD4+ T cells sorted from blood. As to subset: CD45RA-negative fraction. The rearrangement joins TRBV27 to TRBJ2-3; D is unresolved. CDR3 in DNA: TGTGCCAGCAGTTTAGGTAATCTGGTAGCCACAGATACGCAGTATTTT. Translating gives CASSLGNLVATDTQYF.